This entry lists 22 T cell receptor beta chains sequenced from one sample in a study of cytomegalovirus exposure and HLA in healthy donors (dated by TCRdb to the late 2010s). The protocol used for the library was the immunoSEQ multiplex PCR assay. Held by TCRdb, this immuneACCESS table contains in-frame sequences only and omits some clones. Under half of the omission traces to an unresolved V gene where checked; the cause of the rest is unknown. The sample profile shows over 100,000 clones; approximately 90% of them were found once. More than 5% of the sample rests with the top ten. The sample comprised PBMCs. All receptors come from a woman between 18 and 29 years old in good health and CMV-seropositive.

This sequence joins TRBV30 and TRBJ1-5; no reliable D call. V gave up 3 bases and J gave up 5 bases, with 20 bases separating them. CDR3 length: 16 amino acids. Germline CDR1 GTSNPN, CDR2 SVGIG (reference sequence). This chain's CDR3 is CAWRGRSRASYQPQHF. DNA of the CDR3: TGTGCCTGGAGAGGACGATCGAGGGCATCATATCAGCCCCAGCATTTT.

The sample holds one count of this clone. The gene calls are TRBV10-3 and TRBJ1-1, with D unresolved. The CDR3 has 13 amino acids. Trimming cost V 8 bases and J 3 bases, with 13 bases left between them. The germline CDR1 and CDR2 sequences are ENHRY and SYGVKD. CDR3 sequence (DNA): TGTGCCATCCCATACTACATCGACACTGAAGCTTTCTTT. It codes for CAIPYYIDTEAFF.

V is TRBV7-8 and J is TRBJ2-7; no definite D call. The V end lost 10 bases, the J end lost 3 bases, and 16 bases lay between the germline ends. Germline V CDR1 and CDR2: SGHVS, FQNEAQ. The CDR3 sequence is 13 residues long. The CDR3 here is CATAPETLYEQYF. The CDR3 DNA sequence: TGTGCCACTGCGCCGGAGACCCTCTACGAGCAGTACTTC.

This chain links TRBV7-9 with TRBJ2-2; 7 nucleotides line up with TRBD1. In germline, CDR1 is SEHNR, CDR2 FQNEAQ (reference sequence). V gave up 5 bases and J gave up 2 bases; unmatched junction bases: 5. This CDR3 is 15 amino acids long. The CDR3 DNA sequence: TGTGCCAGCAGCCTATACAGGGGTAACACCGGGGAGCTGTTTTTT. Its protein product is CASSLYRGNTGELFF.

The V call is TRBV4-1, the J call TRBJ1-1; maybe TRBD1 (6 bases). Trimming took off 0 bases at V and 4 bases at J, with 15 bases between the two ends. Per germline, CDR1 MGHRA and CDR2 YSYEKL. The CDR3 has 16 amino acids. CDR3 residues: CASSQDKGGTGTEAFF. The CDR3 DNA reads TGCGCCAGCAGCCAAGATAAGGGGGGGACGGGCACTGAAGCTTTCTTT.

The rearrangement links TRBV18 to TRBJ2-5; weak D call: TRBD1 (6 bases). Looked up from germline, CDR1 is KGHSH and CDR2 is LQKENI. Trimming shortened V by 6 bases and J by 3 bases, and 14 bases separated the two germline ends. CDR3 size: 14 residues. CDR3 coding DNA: TGTGCCAGCTCCCTCTTACAGGGAGAAGAGACCCAGTACTTC. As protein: CASSLLQGEETQYF. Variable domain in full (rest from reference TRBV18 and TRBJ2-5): NAGVMQNPRHLVRRRGQEARLRCSPMKGHSHVYWYRQLPEEGLKFMVYLQKENIIDESGMPKERFSAEFPKEGPSILRIQQVVRGDSAAYFCASSLLQGEETQYFGPGTRLLVL.

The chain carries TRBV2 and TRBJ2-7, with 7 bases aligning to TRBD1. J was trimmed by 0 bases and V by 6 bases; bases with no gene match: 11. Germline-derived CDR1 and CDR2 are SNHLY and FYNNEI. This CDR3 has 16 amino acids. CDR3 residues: CASRERTGRSSYEQYF. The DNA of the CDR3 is TGTGCCAGCAGGGAACGGACAGGCAGAAGCTCCTACGAGCAGTACTTC.

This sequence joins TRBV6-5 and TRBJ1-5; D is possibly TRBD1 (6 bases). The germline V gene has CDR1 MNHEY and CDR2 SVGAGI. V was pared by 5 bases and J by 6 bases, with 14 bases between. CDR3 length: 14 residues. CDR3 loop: CASSHRERGQPQHF. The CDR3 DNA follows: TGTGCCAGCAGTCACAGGGAACGGGGTCAGCCCCAGCATTTT.

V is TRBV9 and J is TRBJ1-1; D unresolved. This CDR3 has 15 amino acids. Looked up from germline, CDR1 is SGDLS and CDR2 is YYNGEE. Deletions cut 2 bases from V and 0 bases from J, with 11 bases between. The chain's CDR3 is CASSVAGSLNTEAFF. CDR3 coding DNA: TGTGCCAGCAGCGTTGCCGGGTCATTGAACACTGAAGCTTTCTTT.

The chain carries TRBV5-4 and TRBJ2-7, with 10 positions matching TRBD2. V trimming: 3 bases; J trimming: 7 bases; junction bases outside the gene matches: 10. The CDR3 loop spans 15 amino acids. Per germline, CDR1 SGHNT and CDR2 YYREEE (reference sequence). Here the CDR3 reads CASSYSLAGVGEQYF. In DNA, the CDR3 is TGTGCCAGCAGCTACTCGCTAGCGGGAGTTGGGGAGCAGTACTTC. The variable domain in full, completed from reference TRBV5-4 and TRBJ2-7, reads ETGVTQSPTHLIKTRGQQVTLRCSSQSGHNTVSWYQQALGQGPQFIFQYYREEENGRGNFPPRFSGLQFPNYSSELNVNALELDDSALYLCASSYSLAGVGEQYFGPGTRLTVT.

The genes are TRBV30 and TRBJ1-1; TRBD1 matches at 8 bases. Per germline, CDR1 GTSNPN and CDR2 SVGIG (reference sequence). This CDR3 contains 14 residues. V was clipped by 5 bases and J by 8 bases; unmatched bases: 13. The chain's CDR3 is CAWSRTGSVEEAFF. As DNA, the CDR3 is TGTGCCTGGTCCCGGACAGGGAGCGTTGAAGAAGCTTTCTTT.

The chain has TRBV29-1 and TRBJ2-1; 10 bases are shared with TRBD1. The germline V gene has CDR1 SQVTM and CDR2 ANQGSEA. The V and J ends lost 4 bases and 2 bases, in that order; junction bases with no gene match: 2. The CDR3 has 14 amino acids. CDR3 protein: CSVVGQGTYNEQFF. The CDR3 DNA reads TGCAGCGTTGTGGGACAGGGGACCTACAATGAGCAGTTCTTC.

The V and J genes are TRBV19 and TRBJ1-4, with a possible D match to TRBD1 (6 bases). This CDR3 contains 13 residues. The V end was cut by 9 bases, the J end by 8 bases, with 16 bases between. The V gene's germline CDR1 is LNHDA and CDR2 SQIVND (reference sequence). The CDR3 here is CASRDRLGEKLFF. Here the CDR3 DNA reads TGTGCCAGCAGAGACAGGCTCGGGGAAAAACTGTTTTTT.

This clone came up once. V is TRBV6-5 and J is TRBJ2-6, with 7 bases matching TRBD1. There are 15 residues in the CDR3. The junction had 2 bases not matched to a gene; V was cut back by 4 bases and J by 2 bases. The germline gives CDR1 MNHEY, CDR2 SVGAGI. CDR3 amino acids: CASSFDRAGANVLTF. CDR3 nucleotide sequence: TGTGCCAGCAGTTTCGACAGGGCTGGGGCCAACGTCCTGACTTTC.

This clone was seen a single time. CDR3 DNA: TGTGCCAGCAGCTTAGTTTACGGGGAGGGGCAGACTGAAGCTTTCTTT. Translated, it gives CASSLVYGEGQTEAFF. The chain links TRBV7-9 to TRBJ1-1; D possibly corresponds to TRBD1 (5 bases). The V end lost 1 base, the J end lost 5 bases, and 17 bases lay between the germline ends. Germline loops: CDR1 SEHNR, CDR2 FQNEAQ (reference sequence). This CDR3 comprises 16 residues. The complete variable domain, with remaining parts taken from reference TRBV7-9 and TRBJ1-1, reads DTGVSQNPRHKITKRGQNVTFRCDPISEHNRLYWYRQTLGQGPEFLTYFQNEAQLEKSRLLSDRFSAERPKGSFSTLEIQRTEQGDSAMYLCASSLVYGEGQTEAFFGQGTRLTVV.

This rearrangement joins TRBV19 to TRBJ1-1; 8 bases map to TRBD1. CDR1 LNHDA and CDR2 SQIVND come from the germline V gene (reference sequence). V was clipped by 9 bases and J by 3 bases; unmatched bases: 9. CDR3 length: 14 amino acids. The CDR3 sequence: CASIPDRGHTEAFF. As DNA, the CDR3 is TGTGCCAGCATACCTGACAGGGGACACACTGAAGCTTTCTTT.

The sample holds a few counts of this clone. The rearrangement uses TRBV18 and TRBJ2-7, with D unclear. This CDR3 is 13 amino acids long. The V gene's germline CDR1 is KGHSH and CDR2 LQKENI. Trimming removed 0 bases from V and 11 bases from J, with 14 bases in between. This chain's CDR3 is CASSPPARKREYF. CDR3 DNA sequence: TGTGCCAGCTCACCACCGGCACGGAAACGGGAGTACTTC. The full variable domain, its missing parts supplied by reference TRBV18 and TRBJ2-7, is NAGVMQNPRHLVRRRGQEARLRCSPMKGHSHVYWYRQLPEEGLKFMVYLQKENIIDESGMPKERFSAEFPKEGPSILRIQQVVRGDSAAYFCASSPPARKREYFGPGTRLTVT.

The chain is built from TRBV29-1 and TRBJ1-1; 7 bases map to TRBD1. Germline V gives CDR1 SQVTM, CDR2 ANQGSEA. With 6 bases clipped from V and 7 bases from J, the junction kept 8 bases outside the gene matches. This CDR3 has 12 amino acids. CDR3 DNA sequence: TGCAGCGTCAGAACAGGGGTGGGTGAAGCTTTCTTT. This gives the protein CSVRTGVGEAFF.

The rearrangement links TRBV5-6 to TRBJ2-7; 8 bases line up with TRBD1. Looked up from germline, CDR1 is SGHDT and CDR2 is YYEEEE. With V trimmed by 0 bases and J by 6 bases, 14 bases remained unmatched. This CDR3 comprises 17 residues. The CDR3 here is CASSLAWGGQGGLEQYF. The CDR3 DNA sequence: TGTGCCAGCAGCTTGGCCTGGGGAGGACAGGGAGGCCTCGAGCAGTACTTC.

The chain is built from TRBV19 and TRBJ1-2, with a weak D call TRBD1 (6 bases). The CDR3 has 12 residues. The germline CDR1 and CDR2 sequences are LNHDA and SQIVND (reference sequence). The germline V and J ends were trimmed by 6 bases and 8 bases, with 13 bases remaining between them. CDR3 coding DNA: TGTGCCAGTAGACAGGGAGCGGGGGGCTACACCTTC. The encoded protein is CASRQGAGGYTF.

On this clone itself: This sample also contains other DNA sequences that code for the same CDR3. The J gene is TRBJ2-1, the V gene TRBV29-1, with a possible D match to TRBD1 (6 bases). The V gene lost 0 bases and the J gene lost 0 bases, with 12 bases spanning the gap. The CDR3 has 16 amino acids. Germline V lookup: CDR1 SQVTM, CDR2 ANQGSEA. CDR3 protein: CSVEDPDRSSYNEQFF. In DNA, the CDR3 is TGCAGCGTTGAAGATCCGGACAGAAGCTCCTACAATGAGCAGTTCTTC.

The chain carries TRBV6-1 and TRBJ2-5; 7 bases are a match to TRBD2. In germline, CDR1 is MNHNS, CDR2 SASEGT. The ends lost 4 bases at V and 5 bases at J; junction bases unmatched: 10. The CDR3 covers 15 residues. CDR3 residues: CASSVVGRMGETQYF. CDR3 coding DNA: TGTGCCAGCAGTGTTGTCGGGAGGATGGGGGAGACCCAGTACTTC.